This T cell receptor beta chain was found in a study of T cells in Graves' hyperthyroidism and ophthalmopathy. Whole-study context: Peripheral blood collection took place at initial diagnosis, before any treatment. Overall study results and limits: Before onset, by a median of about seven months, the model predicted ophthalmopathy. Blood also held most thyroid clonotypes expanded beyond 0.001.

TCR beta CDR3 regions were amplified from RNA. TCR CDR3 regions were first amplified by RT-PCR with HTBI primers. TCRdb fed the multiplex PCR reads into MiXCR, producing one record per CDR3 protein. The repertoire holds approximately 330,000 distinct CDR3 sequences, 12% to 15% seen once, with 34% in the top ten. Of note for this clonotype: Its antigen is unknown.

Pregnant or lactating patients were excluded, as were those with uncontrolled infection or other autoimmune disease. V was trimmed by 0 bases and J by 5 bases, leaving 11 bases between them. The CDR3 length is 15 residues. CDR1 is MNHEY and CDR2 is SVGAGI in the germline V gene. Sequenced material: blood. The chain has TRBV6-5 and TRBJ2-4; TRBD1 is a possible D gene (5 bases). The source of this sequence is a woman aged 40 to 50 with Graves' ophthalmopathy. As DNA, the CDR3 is TGTGCCAGCAGTTACTCTCTAGGGGTAGAAAACATTCAGTACTTC. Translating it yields CASSYSLGVENIQYF.